Below, one T cell receptor beta chain is given with its context. Its antigen is not identified. The data derive from a study of T cells expressing NK-cell markers. Points from the study as a whole: Topping the CD3+CD56-NKG2C+ fraction as well were these clonotypes, in a few donors. There remained a lack of clarity about HCMV specificity of expanded NKG2C+ T cell clones. The contribution of dominant NKG2C+ clonotypes to CD8+ T cells in roughly six donors was 1.0-7.0%.

This CDR3 spans 12 amino acids. Germline lookup yields CDR1 DFQATT and CDR2 SNEGSKA (reference sequence). UMIs accompanied the 5'RACE template switching by which TCR beta cDNA was made. TCRdb processed the 5' RACE reads again and assigns one entry to each CDR3 protein, with no DNA. The listing contains 140,000 or so distinct CDR3 sequences. The chain combines TRBV20-1 with TRBJ2-7. This TCR was recovered from a man in his late teens or twenties in good health. The sequencing sample was made of blood T cells: a sorted CD56 or NKG2C T cell subset, CD4+ or CD8+ T cells, or bulk PBMC T cells (not recorded which). This chain's CDR3 is CSARRTAYEQYF.